This is a list of T cell receptor beta chains from one sample in a study of blood T cell repertoires in COVID-19. The method was immunoSEQ multiplex PCR; TCRdb's version includes in-frame clones alone and lacks a portion of them. The sample consists of roughly 220,000 clones, 80% to 85% of them appearing once. Material: PBMCs or T cells enriched from blood (not recorded which). These receptor sequences come from a woman in her 40s who had recovered from COVID-19. Each CDR3 is given with its conserved first and last residue. The order of the fields is J gene, clone size, D gene, V gene, CDR3 protein, CDR3 DNA. A D gene is named only where the DNA matches it firmly. Expanded clones get a size class; other rows say once, few or many, or leave the size out.

>TRBJ1-1|NA|NA|TRBV19
CASRRHLNTEAFF
TGTGCCAGTAGGAGGCATCTGAACACTGAAGCTTTCTTT
>TRBJ1-5|NA|NA|TRBV12-3/TRBV12-4
CASSFLFRRPQHF
TGTGCCAGCAGTTTTTTATTCCGGAGGCCCCAGCATTTT
>TRBJ1-3|NA|NA|TRBV12-3/TRBV12-4
CASRGANSNTIYF
TGTGCCAGCAGGGGGGCCAACTCAAACACCATATATTTT
>TRBJ2-1|NA|NA|TRBV27
CASSSTYNEQFF
TGTGCCAGCAGTTCCACCTACAATGAGCAGTTCTTC
>TRBJ2-3|NA|NA|TRBV9
CASSPNNRADTQYF
TGTGCCAGCAGCCCAAATAACAGGGCAGATACGCAGTATTTT
>TRBJ2-4|NA|TRBD2|TRBV19
CASSRTSGSAKNIQYF
TGTGCCAGCTCCCGGACTAGCGGGAGCGCCAAAAACATTCAGTACTTC
>TRBJ2-2|NA|NA|TRBV3-1/TRBV3-2
CASSQALAGELFF
TGTGCCAGCAGCCAAGCCCTAGCGGGGGAGCTGTTTTTT
>TRBJ2-1|NA|TRBD2|TRBV6-2/TRBV6-3
CASSYSGLAGGNEQFF
TGTGCCAGCAGTTACTCTGGACTAGCGGGGGGCAATGAGCAGTTCTTC
>TRBJ2-5|NA|NA|TRBV7-2
CASSFRGVAGAGETQYF
TGTGCCAGCAGCTTCCGGGGCGTTGCGGGGGCCGGGGAGACCCAGTACTTC
>TRBJ1-1|NA|NA|TRBV7-8
CASTSLNTEAFF
TGTGCCAGCACAAGCCTGAACACTGAAGCTTTCTTT
>TRBJ1-2|NA|NA|TRBV5-6
CASSWADSYGYTF
TGTGCCAGCAGCTGGGCGGACAGCTATGGCTACACCTTC
>TRBJ2-3|once|NA|TRBV4-3
CASSQGGDSPDTQYF
TGCGCCAGCAGCCAAGGGGGGGACAGCCCAGATACGCAGTATTTT
>TRBJ1-1|NA|NA|TRBV11-2
CASSFSEGTEAFF
TGTGCCAGCAGCTTTTCGGAGGGCACTGAAGCTTTCTTT
>TRBJ1-5|NA|TRBD1|TRBV19
CASGTGSNQPQHF
TGTGCCTCCGGGACAGGTAGCAATCAGCCCCAGCATTTT
>TRBJ2-7|NA|NA|TRBV4-2
CASSQAGGGAATLEQYF
TGTGCCAGCAGCCAAGCCGGTGGAGGGGCTGCCACCCTCGAGCAGTACTTC
>TRBJ1-2|NA|TRBD1|TRBV30
CAWSTNPPNRGPYFYGYTF
TGTGCCTGGAGTACTAACCCTCCGAACAGGGGGCCATATTTCTATGGCTACACCTTC
>TRBJ1-2|few|NA|TRBV9
CASSLRLDSHGYTF
TGTGCCAGCAGCCTCCGCCTTGACAGCCATGGCTACACCTTC
>TRBJ1-5|few|NA|TRBV3-1/TRBV3-2
CASSQAGAGFGNQPQHF
TGTGCCAGCTCACAAGCAGGGGCAGGTTTCGGCAATCAGCCCCAGCATTTT
>TRBJ2-3|NA|TRBD2|TRBV9
CASSVGPSGSTDTQYF
TGTGCCAGCAGCGTAGGCCCTAGCGGGAGCACAGATACGCAGTATTTT
>TRBJ2-1|NA|NA|TRBV6-5
CASSYGGRDNEQFF
TGTGCCAGCAGTTACGGGGGCCGCGACAATGAGCAGTTCTTC
>TRBJ2-1|NA|TRBD2|TRBV7-9
CASSSERTSGRNEQFF
TGTGCCAGCAGCTCGGAAAGGACTAGCGGTAGGAATGAGCAGTTCTTC
>TRBJ1-6|NA|NA|TRBV6-2/TRBV6-3
CASSKGVQGDSPLHF
TGTGCCAGCAGTAAGGGAGTACAGGGCGATTCACCCCTCCACTTT
>TRBJ2-5|NA|TRBD2|TRBV7-2
CASSLRGLAEGAQYF
TGTGCCAGCAGCTTACGAGGACTAGCAGAGGGGGCCCAGTACTTC
>TRBJ1-2|once|NA|TRBV18
CASSPDPTVVYGYTF
TGTGCCAGCTCACCCGACCCGACAGTTGTCTATGGCTACACCTTC
>TRBJ1-2|NA|NA|TRBV15
CATSRGGRTSREPYGYTF
TGTGCCACCAGCAGAGGGGGGCGGACATCCCGAGAACCTTATGGCTACACCTTC
>TRBJ1-5|NA|NA|TRBV6-5
CASSYGRARNQPQHF
TGTGCCAGCAGTTACGGCAGGGCGCGCAATCAGCCCCAGCATTTT
>TRBJ2-7|NA|NA|TRBV3-1/TRBV3-2
CASSQDPGREQYF
TGTGCCAGCAGCCAAGATCCAGGTCGCGAGCAGTACTTC
>TRBJ1-2|NA|NA|TRBV7-2
CASSLGVRVDGYTF
TGTGCCAGCAGCTTAGGCGTTCGTGTGGATGGCTACACCTTC
>TRBJ2-5|NA|NA|TRBV5-4
CASSLLDGEETQYF
TGTGCCAGCAGCTTGTTGGATGGAGAAGAGACCCAGTACTTC
>TRBJ2-3|NA|NA|TRBV28
CASSYGGQTQYF
TGTGCCAGCAGCTACGGGGGGCAAACGCAGTATTTT
>TRBJ2-1|NA|NA|TRBV19
CASSMGSGNEQFF
TGTGCCAGTAGTATGGGGAGTGGCAATGAGCAGTTCTTC
>TRBJ2-7|NA|TRBD2|TRBV7-2
CASSTGTNYEQYF
TGTGCCAGCAGCACCGGGACTAACTACGAGCAGTACTTC
>TRBJ1-1|NA|NA|TRBV3-1/TRBV3-2
CASSPRSRGAMNTEAFF
TGTGCCAGCAGCCCCCGATCGCGGGGGGCGATGAACACTGAAGCTTTCTTT
>TRBJ2-1|NA|NA|TRBV28
CASSLTTSNEQFF
TGTGCCAGCAGCCTCACGACTAGCAATGAGCAGTTCTTC
>TRBJ2-2|NA|NA|TRBV4-1
CASRPRGVTGELFF
TGCGCCAGCAGACCCAGGGGGGTGACCGGGGAGCTGTTTTTT
>TRBJ1-2|NA|NA|TRBV5-4
CASSLATDRHGYTF
TGTGCCAGCAGCTTGGCGACAGATCGACATGGCTACACCTTC
>TRBJ2-2|NA|NA|TRBV21-1
CASSKDCSGTGNTGELFF
TGTGCCAGCAGCAAAGACTGTTCCGGGACAGGGAACACCGGGGAGCTGTTTTTT
>TRBJ1-5|NA|NA|TRBV11-2
CASSLDFITDNQPQHF
TGTGCCAGCAGCTTAGATTTTATAACAGACAATCAGCCCCAGCATTTT
>TRBJ2-3|NA|TRBD2|TRBV2
CASSRGGDTQYF
TGTGCCAGCAGCCGGGGGGGAGATACGCAGTATTTT
>TRBJ1-5|NA|NA|TRBV30
CAWSVRVGGSPGPQHF
TGTGCCTGGAGTGTACGGGTTGGAGGCTCACCCGGGCCCCAGCATTTT
>TRBJ1-2|NA|NA|TRBV27
CASSPVGSRGYGYTF
TGTGCCAGCAGTCCCGTGGGCAGTAGGGGCTATGGCTACACCTTC